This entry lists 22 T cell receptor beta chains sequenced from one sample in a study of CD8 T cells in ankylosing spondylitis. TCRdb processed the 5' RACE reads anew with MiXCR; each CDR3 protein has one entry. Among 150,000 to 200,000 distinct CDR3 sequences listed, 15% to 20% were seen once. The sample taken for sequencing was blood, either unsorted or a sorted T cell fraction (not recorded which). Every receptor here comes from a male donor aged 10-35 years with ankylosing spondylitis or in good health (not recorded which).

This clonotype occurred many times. DNA for the CDR3: TGTGCCAGCAGCCACAGTGGACAGGGAAGCTCCTATAATTCACCCCTCCACTTT. Translation: CASSHSGQGSSYNSPLHF. The rearrangement uses TRBV2 and TRBJ1-6, with 8 bases fitting TRBD1. J gave up 0 bases and V 6 bases, and 10 bases lay outside the gene matches. CDR3 length: 18 amino acids. Looked up from germline, CDR1 is SNHLY and CDR2 is FYNNEI.

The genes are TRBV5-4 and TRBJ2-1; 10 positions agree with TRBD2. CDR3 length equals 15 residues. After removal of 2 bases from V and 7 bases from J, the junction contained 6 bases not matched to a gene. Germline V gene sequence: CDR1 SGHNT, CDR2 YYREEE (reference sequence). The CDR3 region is CASSFSASGSNEQFF. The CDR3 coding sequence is TGTGCCAGCAGCTTTTCGGCTAGCGGGAGTAATGAGCAGTTCTTC.

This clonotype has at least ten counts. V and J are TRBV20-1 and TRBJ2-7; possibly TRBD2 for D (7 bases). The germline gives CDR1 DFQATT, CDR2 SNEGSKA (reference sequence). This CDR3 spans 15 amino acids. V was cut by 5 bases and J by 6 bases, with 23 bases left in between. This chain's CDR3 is CSAEGGGPEPLEQYF. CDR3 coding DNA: TGCAGTGCTGAAGGGGGGGGACCGGAGCCTCTCGAGCAGTACTTC.

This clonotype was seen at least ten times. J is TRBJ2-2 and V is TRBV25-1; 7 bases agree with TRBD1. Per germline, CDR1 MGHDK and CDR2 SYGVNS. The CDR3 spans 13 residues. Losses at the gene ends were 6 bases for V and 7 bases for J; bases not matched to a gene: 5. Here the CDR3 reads CASRGGAGGELFF. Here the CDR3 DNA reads TGTGCCAGCAGAGGGGGCGCGGGCGGGGAGCTGTTTTTT.

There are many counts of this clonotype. The DNA for the CDR3 is TGTGCCAGCAGTTACTCCCCCGGGGAATCACCCCTCCACTTT. Its translation: CASSYSPGESPLHF. The gene calls are TRBV6-5 and TRBJ1-6; D gene unclear. With 0 bases removed from V and 10 bases from J, the gap between germline ends came to 10 bases. CDR1 is MNHEY and CDR2 is SVGAGI in the germline V gene. There are 14 residues in the CDR3.

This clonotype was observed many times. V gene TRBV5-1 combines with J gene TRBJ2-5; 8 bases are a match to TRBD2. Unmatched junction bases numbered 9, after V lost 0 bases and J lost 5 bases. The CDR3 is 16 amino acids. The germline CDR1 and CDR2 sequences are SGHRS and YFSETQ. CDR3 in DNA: TGCGCCAGCAGCTTGGGACTGGCGGGAGGCGGGGAGACCCAGTACTTC. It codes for CASSLGLAGGGETQYF.

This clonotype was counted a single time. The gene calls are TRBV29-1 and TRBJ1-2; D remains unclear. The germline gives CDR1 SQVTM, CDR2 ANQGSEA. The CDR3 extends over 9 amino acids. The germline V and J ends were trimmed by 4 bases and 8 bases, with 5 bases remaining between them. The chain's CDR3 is CSVGQGYTF. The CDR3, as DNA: TGCAGCGTTGGGCAGGGCTACACCTTC.

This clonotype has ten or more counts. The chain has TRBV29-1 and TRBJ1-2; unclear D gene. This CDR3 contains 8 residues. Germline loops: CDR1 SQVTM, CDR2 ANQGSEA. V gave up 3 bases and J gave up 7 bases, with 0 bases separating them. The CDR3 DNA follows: TGCAGCGTTGATGGCTACACCTTC. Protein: CSVDGYTF.

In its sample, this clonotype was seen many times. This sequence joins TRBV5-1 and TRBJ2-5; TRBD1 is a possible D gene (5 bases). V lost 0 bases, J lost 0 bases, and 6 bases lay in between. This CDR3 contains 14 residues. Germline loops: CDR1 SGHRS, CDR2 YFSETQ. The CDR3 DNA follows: TGCGCCAGCAGCTTGGAACAGGACCAAGAGACCCAGTACTTC. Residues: CASSLEQDQETQYF. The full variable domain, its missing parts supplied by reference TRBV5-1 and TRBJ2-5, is KAGVTQTPRYLIKTRGQQVTLSCSPISGHRSVSWYQQTPGQGLQFLFEYFSETQRNKGNFPGRFSGRQFSNSRSEMNVSTLELGDSALYLCASSLEQDQETQYFGPGTRLLVL.

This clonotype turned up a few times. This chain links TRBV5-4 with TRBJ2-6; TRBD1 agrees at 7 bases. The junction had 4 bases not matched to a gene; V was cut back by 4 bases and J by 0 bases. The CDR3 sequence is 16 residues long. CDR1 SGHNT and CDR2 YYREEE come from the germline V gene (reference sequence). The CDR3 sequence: CASSRDSLSGANVLTF. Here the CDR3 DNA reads TGTGCCAGCAGCCGGGACAGCCTCTCTGGGGCCAACGTCCTGACTTTC.

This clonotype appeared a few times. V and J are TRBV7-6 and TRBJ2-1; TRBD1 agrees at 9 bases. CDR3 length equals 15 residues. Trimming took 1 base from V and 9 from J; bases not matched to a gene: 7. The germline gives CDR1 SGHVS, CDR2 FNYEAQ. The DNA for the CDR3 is TGTGCCAGCAGCTTAGGTCGGGACAGGGTAATTGAGCAGTTCTTC. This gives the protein CASSLGRDRVIEQFF.

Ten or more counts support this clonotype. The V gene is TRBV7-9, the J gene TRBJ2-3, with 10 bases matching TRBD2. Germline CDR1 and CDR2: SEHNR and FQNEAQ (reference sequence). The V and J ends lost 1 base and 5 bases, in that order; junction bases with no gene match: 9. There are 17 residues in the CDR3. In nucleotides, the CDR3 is TGTGCCAGCAGCTTAGTTGGCCTAGCGGGAGTTCAAGATACGCAGTATTTT. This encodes CASSLVGLAGVQDTQYF.

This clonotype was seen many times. For the CDR3, the DNA is TGCAGCGTGGGACATCTCCAAGAGACCCAGTACTTC. This codes for CSVGHLQETQYF. The V call is TRBV29-1, the J call TRBJ2-5, with D maybe TRBD1 (6 bases). Trimming removed 6 bases from V and 1 base from J, with 9 bases in between. The CDR3 is made up of 12 amino acids. The germline CDR1 and CDR2 sequences are SQVTM and ANQGSEA.

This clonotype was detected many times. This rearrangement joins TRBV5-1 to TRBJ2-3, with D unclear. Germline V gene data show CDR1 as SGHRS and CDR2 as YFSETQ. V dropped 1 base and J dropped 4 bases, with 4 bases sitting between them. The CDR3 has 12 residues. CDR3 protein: CASSLRPDTQYF. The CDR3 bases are TGCGCCAGCAGCTTGCGCCCAGATACGCAGTATTTT.

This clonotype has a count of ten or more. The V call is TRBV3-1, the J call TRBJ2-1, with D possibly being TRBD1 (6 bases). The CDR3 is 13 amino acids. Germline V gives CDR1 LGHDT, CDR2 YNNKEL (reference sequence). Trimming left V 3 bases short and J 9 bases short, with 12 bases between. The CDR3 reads CASSHPQGIEQFF. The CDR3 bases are TGTGCCAGCAGCCACCCACAGGGTATTGAGCAGTTCTTC.

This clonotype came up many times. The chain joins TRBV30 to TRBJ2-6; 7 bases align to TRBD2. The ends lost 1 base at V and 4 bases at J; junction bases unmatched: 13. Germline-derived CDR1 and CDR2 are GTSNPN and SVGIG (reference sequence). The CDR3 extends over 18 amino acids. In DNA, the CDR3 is TGTGCCTGGAGTGGAGTGCGGGGAGGGTTGGTCGGGGCCAACGTCCTGACTTTC. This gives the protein CAWSGVRGGLVGANVLTF.

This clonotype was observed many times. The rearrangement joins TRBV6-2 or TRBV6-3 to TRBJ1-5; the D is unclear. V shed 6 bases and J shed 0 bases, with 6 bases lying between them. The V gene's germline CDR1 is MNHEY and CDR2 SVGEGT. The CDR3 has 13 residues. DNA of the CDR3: TGTGCCAGCAGGCCTCCTAGCAATCAGCCCCAGCATTTT. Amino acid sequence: CASRPPSNQPQHF.

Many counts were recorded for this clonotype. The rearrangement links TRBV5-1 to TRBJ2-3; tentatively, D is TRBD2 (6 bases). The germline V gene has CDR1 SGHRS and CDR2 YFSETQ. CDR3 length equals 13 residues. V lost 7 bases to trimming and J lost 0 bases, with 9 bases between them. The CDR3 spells CASQSGSTDTQYF. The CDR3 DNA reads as TGCGCCAGCCAGAGCGGGAGCACAGATACGCAGTATTTT. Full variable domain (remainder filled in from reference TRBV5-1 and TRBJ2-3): KAGVTQTPRYLIKTRGQQVTLSCSPISGHRSVSWYQQTPGQGLQFLFEYFSETQRNKGNFPGRFSGRQFSNSRSEMNVSTLELGDSALYLCASQSGSTDTQYFGPGTRLTVL.

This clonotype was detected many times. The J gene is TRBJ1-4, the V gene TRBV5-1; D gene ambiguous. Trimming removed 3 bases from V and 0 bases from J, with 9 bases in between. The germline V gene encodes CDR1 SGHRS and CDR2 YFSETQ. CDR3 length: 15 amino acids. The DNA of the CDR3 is TGCGCCAGCAGCTCAGACACAACAACTAATGAAAAACTGTTTTTT. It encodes CASSSDTTTNEKLFF.

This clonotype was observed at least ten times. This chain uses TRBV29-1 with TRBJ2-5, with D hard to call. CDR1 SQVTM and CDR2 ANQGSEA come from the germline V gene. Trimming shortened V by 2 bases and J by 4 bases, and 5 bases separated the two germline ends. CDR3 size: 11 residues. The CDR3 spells CSVEKGETQYF. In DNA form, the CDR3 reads TGCAGCGTTGAAAAAGGAGAGACCCAGTACTTC.

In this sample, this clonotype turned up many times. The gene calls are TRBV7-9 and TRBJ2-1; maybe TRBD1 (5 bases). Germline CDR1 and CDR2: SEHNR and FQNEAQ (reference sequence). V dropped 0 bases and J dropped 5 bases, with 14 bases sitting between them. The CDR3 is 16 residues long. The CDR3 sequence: CASSLASAGINNEQFF. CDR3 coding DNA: TGTGCCAGCAGCTTAGCGTCGGCAGGGATCAACAATGAGCAGTTCTTC.

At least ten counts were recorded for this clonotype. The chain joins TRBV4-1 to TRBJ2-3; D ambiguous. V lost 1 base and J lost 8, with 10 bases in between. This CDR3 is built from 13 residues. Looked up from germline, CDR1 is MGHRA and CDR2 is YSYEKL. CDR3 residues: CASSQVPPVTQYF. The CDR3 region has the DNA TGCGCCAGCAGCCAAGTACCCCCGGTTACGCAGTATTTT.